The rows below give T cell receptor beta chains drawn from one sample of a study of shared clonotypes between healthy human individuals. Clones were sequenced by immunoSEQ multiplex PCR, and TCRdb holds only the in-frame ones, with some missing. The sample shows approximately 1.5 million clones, under 99% of them seen only once. The material sequenced was naive CD4+ T cells sorted from blood. All receptors derive from a man between 25 and 39 years old in good health. CDR3s include the opening cysteine and the closing phenylalanine or tryptophan.

V gene,J gene,CDR3 protein
TRBV7-2,TRBJ2-1,CASSSLAVSYNEQFF
TRBV9,TRBJ2-7,CASSVEDRGVSRQYF
TRBV5-1,TRBJ2-7,CASSRGPEAYEQYF
TRBV5-4,TRBJ2-7,CASTGTSGSPSYEQYF
TRBV27,TRBJ2-7,CASSLGTSGSSYEQYF
TRBV6-5,TRBJ2-1,CASRGWGGPGEQFF
TRBV7-3,TRBJ2-3,CASSPRGSGRAGADTQYF
TRBV4-1,TRBJ2-7,CASGGLAGRYEQYF
TRBV7-9,TRBJ1-1,CASSSFGVGTEAFF
TRBV27,TRBJ2-7,CASSSLDRAYEQYF
TRBV7-2,TRBJ2-1,CASSLTSGTYNEQFF
TRBV6-1,TRBJ2-7,CASTGQGAYSYEQYF
TRBV11-2,TRBJ2-1,CASSLDTESSYNEQFF
TRBV11-2,TRBJ1-1,CASSARVFTEAFF
TRBV5-6,TRBJ2-1,CASSFDRTPYNEQFF
TRBV5-1,TRBJ1-1,CASSLEGTRLNTEAFF
TRBV27,TRBJ1-5,CASSRQGGIRQPQHF
TRBV28,TRBJ1-5,CASSFGQGNQPQHF
TRBV6-9,TRBJ2-7,CASSYALASGPRSYEQYF
TRBV14,TRBJ2-5,CASRNSGSRQETQYF
TRBV5-4,TRBJ2-5,CASSLAGVRETQYF
TRBV6-5,TRBJ1-5,CASSRDRVQPQHF
TRBV18,TRBJ2-1,CASQSGSYNEQFF
TRBV28,TRBJ2-7,CASNTFGQGDEQYF
TRBV10-3,TRBJ2-7,CAIRPDEREHEQYF
TRBV5-1,TRBJ2-3,CASSPGGLAGGADTQYF
TRBV7-6,TRBJ1-5,CASSPPGVNQPQHF
TRBV9,TRBJ2-2,CASSGTSGVTGELFF
TRBV18,TRBJ1-1,CASSPGDRGQNTEAFF
TRBV30,TRBJ1-5,CAWSGAGLSQPQHF
TRBV28,TRBJ1-2,CASSSGPQSYTF